One sample yielded the 11 T cell receptor beta chains listed below, sequenced in a study of blood T cell repertoires in COVID-19. This table comes from immunoSEQ multiplex PCR, and its TCRdb copy is limited to in-frame clones, with some not included. Of fewer than 200,000 clones in the sample, approximately 87% were seen once. The sample was peripheral blood. These receptors all come from a man aged 70-80 years with active or convalescent COVID-19.

This rearrangement joins TRBV7-9 to TRBJ2-3; 7 nucleotides align to TRBD1. This CDR3 has 14 amino acids. CDR1 is SEHNR and CDR2 is FQNEAQ in the germline V gene (reference sequence). The junction had 4 bases not matched to a gene; V was cut back by 5 bases and J by 2 bases. CDR3 in amino acids: CASSPRGITDTQYF. The CDR3 DNA sequence: TGTGCCAGCAGCCCCAGGGGGATCACAGATACGCAGTATTTT. Using reference TRBV7-9 and TRBJ2-3 for the parts outside the CDR3, the full variable domain is DTGVSQNPRHKITKRGQNVTFRCDPISEHNRLYWYRQTLGQGPEFLTYFQNEAQLEKSRLLSDRFSAERPKGSFSTLEIQRTEQGDSAMYLCASSPRGITDTQYFGPGTRLTVL.

The V call is TRBV30, the J call TRBJ1-2, with TRBD1 matching 8 bases. Germline CDR1 reads GTSNPN; CDR2 reads SVGIG (reference sequence). V was pared by 2 bases and J by 6 bases, with 5 bases of the junction left unmatched. CDR3 size: 13 residues. The CDR3 coding sequence is TGTGCCTGGAGTCCGCAGGGGGCAAATGGCTACACCTTC. It is translated as CAWSPQGANGYTF.

This clone has only one observation. The chain recombines TRBV18 with TRBJ2-5, with no clear D. Germline CDR1 is KGHSH and CDR2 is LQKENI. The CDR3 spans 16 residues. With 3 bases removed from V and 2 bases from J, the gap between germline ends came to 16 bases. The CDR3 DNA reads as TGTGCCAGCTCACCCCTTGGCCTCTCCCGACAAGAGACCCAGTACTTC. Translation gives CASSPLGLSRQETQYF.

The CDR3 sequence: CASSPLPGTGGRNTEAFF. The CDR3, as DNA: TGTGCCAGCTCACCGCTCCCCGGGACAGGGGGCCGGAACACTGAAGCTTTCTTT. The chain recombines TRBV18 with TRBJ1-1; TRBD1 matches 12 bases. Germline values: CDR1 KGHSH, CDR2 LQKENI. The J segment lost 1 base and the V segment lost 3 bases, leaving 9 bases of the junction unmatched. This CDR3 has 18 residues.

The rearrangement uses TRBV9 and TRBJ1-1; 7 bases are a match to TRBD1. Per germline, CDR1 SGDLS and CDR2 YYNGEE. V trimming: 4 bases; J trimming: 4 bases; junction bases outside the gene matches: 7. The CDR3 has 14 residues. The CDR3 spells CASSRGQPVTEAFF. The CDR3 bases are TGTGCCAGCAGCCGGGGACAGCCGGTCACTGAAGCTTTCTTT.

The rearrangement uses TRBV6-5 and TRBJ1-4; D gene unclear. The V and J ends lost 8 bases and 6 bases respectively, with 16 bases between them. The CDR3 contains 14 residues. The germline V gene encodes CDR1 MNHEY and CDR2 SVGAGI. In DNA form, the CDR3 reads TGTGCCAGCTGGGCCGCGGACTGGGATGAAAAACTGTTTTTT. It specifies CASWAADWDEKLFF.

This rearrangement joins TRBV27 to TRBJ1-2; TRBD1 matches 7 bases. This CDR3 is 17 amino acids long. CDR1 and CDR2 from the germline V gene are MNHEY and SMNVEV (reference sequence). The V gene end was trimmed by 6 bases and the J gene end by 2 bases; junction bases not matched to a gene: 15. Written as DNA, the CDR3 is TGTGCCAGCAGCCGCAACTCAAGGACAGGAGCGAACTATGGCTACACCTTC. Protein product: CASSRNSRTGANYGYTF.

The chain joins TRBV11-2 to TRBJ1-1; D is undetermined. CDR1 is SGHAT and CDR2 is FQNNGV in the germline V gene. This CDR3 is built from 15 residues. Trimming left V 0 bases short and J 0 bases short, with 8 bases between. DNA of the CDR3: TGTGCCAGCAGCTTAGATTTACAGATGAACACTGAAGCTTTCTTT. Encoded protein: CASSLDLQMNTEAFF.

This rearrangement joins TRBV7-2 to TRBJ1-1; TRBD1 might be the D (5 bases). Trimming left V 1 base short and J 11 bases short, with 17 bases between. CDR3 length: 14 amino acids. Per germline, CDR1 SGHTA and CDR2 FQGNSA. CDR3 sequence reads: CASSLGKDTPGAFF. CDR3 nucleotides: TGTGCCAGCAGCTTAGGCAAGGACACTCCTGGTGCTTTCTTT. Filled out from reference TRBV7-2 and TRBJ1-1, the complete variable domain reads GAGVSQSPSNKVTEKGKDVELRCDPISGHTALYWYRQSLGQGLEFLIYFQGNSAPDKSGLPSDRFSAERTGGSVSTLTIQRTQQEDSAVYLCASSLGKDTPGAFFGQGTRLTVV.

This clone was counted once. The rearrangement joins TRBV30 to TRBJ1-1; no definite D call. The V gene's germline CDR1 is GTSNPN and CDR2 SVGIG (reference sequence). Trimming left V 0 bases short and J 0 bases short, with 11 bases between. The CDR3 length is 15 residues. CDR3 nucleotides: TGTGCCTGGAGTGTTGGTAAACTTATGAACACTGAAGCTTTCTTT. Its translation: CAWSVGKLMNTEAFF.

The genes are TRBV20-1 and TRBJ1-5; no clear D gene. CDR3 size: 15 residues. V shed 3 bases and J shed 2 bases, with 14 bases lying between them. Germline loops: CDR1 DFQATT, CDR2 SNEGSKA (reference sequence). CDR3 loop: CSASGTTEGNQPQHF. The CDR3 DNA sequence: TGCAGTGCTAGTGGAACAACTGAGGGCAATCAGCCCCAGCATTTT.